The 17 T cell receptor beta chains reported below all come from one sample, sequenced in a study of OX40 agonist ivuxolimab in advanced cancers. Clones were sequenced by immunoSEQ multiplex PCR, and TCRdb holds only the in-frame ones, with some missing. Of roughly 90,000 clones listed, roughly 91% were seen once; the top ten hold around 0.71%. The sequencing here drew on CD4+ or CD8+ T cells sorted from blood, taken in a trial of the OX40 agonist ivuxolimab. These receptor sequences come from an adult with an advanced solid tumor such as melanoma, head and neck, liver or kidney cancer.

The rearrangement uses TRBV6-5 and TRBJ1-2; D is uncertain. The germline V gene has CDR1 MNHEY and CDR2 SVGAGI. The CDR3 length is 15 residues. V was shortened by 6 bases and J by 5 bases, with 19 bases between the two germline ends. DNA for the CDR3: TGTGCCAGCAGAACTCCGGGATCTTCTCTATATGGCTACACCTTC. Amino acid sequence: CASRTPGSSLYGYTF.

The J gene is TRBJ1-2, the V gene TRBV5-1; no clear D. This CDR3 comprises 12 residues. V was clipped by 4 bases and J by 2 bases, with 6 bases between them. Looked up from germline, CDR1 is SGHRS and CDR2 is YFSETQ. The chain's CDR3 is CASSPGNYGYTF. The CDR3 coding sequence is TGCGCCAGCAGCCCAGGAAACTATGGCTACACCTTC.

The chain is built from TRBV7-8 and TRBJ1-5; the D is unclear. V gave up 1 base and J gave up 7 bases, with 8 bases separating them. The CDR3 contains 13 residues. The germline V gene has CDR1 SGHVS and CDR2 FQNEAQ. The CDR3 region has the DNA TGTGCCAGCAGCTTAGAGGAGGGCCAGCCCCAGCATTTT. It translates to CASSLEEGQPQHF.

The V call is TRBV7-6, the J call TRBJ2-3; TRBD2 aligns across 11 bases. V lost 4 bases, J lost 4 bases, and 7 bases stayed unmatched. The germline V gene has CDR1 SGHVS and CDR2 FNYEAQ. CDR3 length: 16 residues. CDR3 DNA: TGTGCCAGCAGCTCAACTAGCGGGAGCTTCGCAGATACGCAGTATTTT. This encodes CASSSTSGSFADTQYF.

V gene TRBV5-6 combines with J gene TRBJ2-3; 7 bases agree with TRBD1. Germline V gives CDR1 SGHDT, CDR2 YYEEEE. The CDR3 is 15 amino acids. Trimming took 4 bases from V and 0 from J; bases not matched to a gene: 5. CDR3 protein: CASSKQGQSTDTQYF. CDR3 coding DNA: TGTGCCAGCAGCAAACAGGGACAGAGCACAGATACGCAGTATTTT. The full variable domain, with the rest looked up from reference TRBV5-6 and TRBJ2-3, is DAGVTQSPTHLIKTRGQQVTLRCSPKSGHDTVSWYQQALGQGPQFIFQYYEEEERQRGNFPDRFSGHQFPNYSSELNVNALLLGDSALYLCASSKQGQSTDTQYFGPGTRLTVL.

The rearrangement joins TRBV14 to TRBJ1-2; D remains unclear. This CDR3 has 13 amino acids. Germline V gene lookup returns CDR1 SGHDN and CDR2 FVKESK. V gave up 1 base and J gave up 4 bases, with 7 bases separating them. The CDR3, as DNA: TGTGCCAGCAGCCAAGGGGTAGGCTATGGCTACACCTTC. Its translation: CASSQGVGYGYTF. The variable domain in full, completed from reference TRBV14 and TRBJ1-2, reads EAGVTQFPSHSVIEKGQTVTLRCDPISGHDNLYWYRRVMGKEIKFLLHFVKESKQDESGMPNNRFLAERTGGTYSTLKVQPAELEDSGVYFCASSQGVGYGYTFGSGTRLTVV.

This chain links TRBV2 with TRBJ1-1; 8 bases match TRBD1. V trimming: 6 bases; J trimming: 4 bases; junction bases outside the gene matches: 10. In germline, CDR1 is SNHLY, CDR2 FYNNEI. This CDR3 has 15 amino acids. CDR3 residues: CASRSTGGTFTEAFF. CDR3 in DNA: TGTGCCAGCAGGTCCACAGGGGGGACTTTCACTGAAGCTTTCTTT.

This clone was recorded only once. The V call is TRBV5-1, the J call TRBJ2-1; D not resolved. This CDR3 is built from 15 residues. V was clipped by 4 bases and J by 4 bases, with 15 bases between them. Germline V gene lookup returns CDR1 SGHRS and CDR2 YFSETQ. CDR3 amino acids: CASSLTSSFYNEQFF. In nucleotides, the CDR3 is TGCGCCAGCAGCCTGACCTCCTCGTTTTACAATGAGCAGTTCTTC.

V usage is TRBV19 and J usage is TRBJ1-5; TRBD1 aligns across 7 bases. The CDR3 runs to 17 residues. V was pared by 7 bases and J by 0 bases, with 12 bases of the junction left unmatched. Germline loops: CDR1 LNHDA, CDR2 SQIVND (reference sequence). The CDR3 DNA is TGTGCCAGTATCCTCCAGGGGGGTCCGGATAGCAATCAGCCCCAGCATTTT. Its translation is CASILQGGPDSNQPQHF.

The V gene is TRBV5-1, the J gene TRBJ2-3, with a weak D call TRBD2 (6 bases). V shed 0 bases and J shed 2 bases, with 13 bases lying between them. The CDR3 is 16 residues long. Germline V CDR1 and CDR2: SGHRS, YFSETQ. The CDR3 DNA is TGCGCCAGCAGCTTGGCCTCGGGACTCTACACAGATACGCAGTATTTT. Its translation is CASSLASGLYTDTQYF. The complete variable domain, with remaining parts taken from reference TRBV5-1 and TRBJ2-3, reads KAGVTQTPRYLIKTRGQQVTLSCSPISGHRSVSWYQQTPGQGLQFLFEYFSETQRNKGNFPGRFSGRQFSNSRSEMNVSTLELGDSALYLCASSLASGLYTDTQYFGPGTRLTVL.

The genes are TRBV5-1 and TRBJ1-1, with a tentative D call TRBD1 (5 bases). The CDR3 length is 13 residues. The germline CDR1 and CDR2 sequences are SGHRS and YFSETQ. Deletions cut 3 bases from V and 5 bases from J, with 11 bases between. CDR3 sequence: CASSWGKLTEAFF. Here the CDR3 DNA reads TGCGCCAGCAGCTGGGGGAAATTGACTGAAGCTTTCTTT.

The V call is TRBV6-5, the J call TRBJ1-1, with D unclear. With 4 bases removed from V and 1 base from J, the gap between germline ends came to 10 bases. CDR3 length: 14 amino acids. Germline CDR1 MNHEY, CDR2 SVGAGI. The DNA for the CDR3 is TGTGCCAGCAGTTTCGGAGTGAAGAACACTGAAGCTTTCTTT. Translated, it gives CASSFGVKNTEAFF.

The chain has TRBV18 and TRBJ1-2; TRBD1 might be the D (6 bases). The germline CDR1 and CDR2 sequences are KGHSH and LQKENI. This CDR3 comprises 15 residues. Trimming left V 3 bases short and J 8 bases short, with 19 bases between. CDR3 sequence: CASSPLGQPMPGYTF. CDR3 bases: TGTGCCAGCTCACCCTTAGGACAGCCGATGCCCGGCTACACCTTC. Using reference TRBV18 and TRBJ1-2 for the parts outside the CDR3, the full variable domain is NAGVMQNPRHLVRRRGQEARLRCSPMKGHSHVYWYRQLPEEGLKFMVYLQKENIIDESGMPKERFSAEFPKEGPSILRIQQVVRGDSAAYFCASSPLGQPMPGYTFGSGTRLTVV.

The chain recombines TRBV6-6 with TRBJ2-1, with 10 bases aligning to TRBD1. Germline CDR1 MNHNY, CDR2 SVGAGI (reference sequence). CDR3 length equals 15 residues. V was clipped by 2 bases and J by 6 bases; unmatched bases: 4. CDR3 amino acids: CASSYRGQGSNEQFF. Written as DNA, the CDR3 is TGTGCCAGCAGTTACCGGGGACAGGGGAGCAATGAGCAGTTCTTC.

V and J are TRBV11-2 and TRBJ1-4; D remains unclear. The germline V gene has CDR1 SGHAT and CDR2 FQNNGV. The CDR3 totals 14 residues. Trimming cost V 1 base and J 3 bases, with 6 bases left between them. The CDR3 loop reads CASSLGWANEKLFF. The CDR3 coding sequence is TGTGCCAGCAGCTTAGGGTGGGCTAATGAAAAACTGTTTTTT.

CDR3 in amino acids: CASRLREGPETQYF. The DNA for the CDR3 is TGCGCCAGCAGGTTGCGGGAGGGCCCGGAGACCCAGTACTTC. The V gene is TRBV4-1, the J gene TRBJ2-5; 9 bases map to TRBD2. The CDR3 loop spans 14 amino acids. Germline values: CDR1 MGHRA, CDR2 YSYEKL. Germline trimming cut 6 bases from V and 5 bases from J; bases unmatched to any gene: 7.

The rearrangement uses TRBV27 and TRBJ2-7, with TRBD2 matching over 8 bases. Per germline, CDR1 MNHEY and CDR2 SMNVEV (reference sequence). This CDR3 has 15 amino acids. The V segment lost 0 bases and the J segment 4 bases; nucleotides outside the gene matches: 5. Here the CDR3 DNA reads TGTGCCAGCAGTTTATCGCGACTAGCGACGTACGAGCAGTACTTC. Its protein product is CASSLSRLATYEQYF.